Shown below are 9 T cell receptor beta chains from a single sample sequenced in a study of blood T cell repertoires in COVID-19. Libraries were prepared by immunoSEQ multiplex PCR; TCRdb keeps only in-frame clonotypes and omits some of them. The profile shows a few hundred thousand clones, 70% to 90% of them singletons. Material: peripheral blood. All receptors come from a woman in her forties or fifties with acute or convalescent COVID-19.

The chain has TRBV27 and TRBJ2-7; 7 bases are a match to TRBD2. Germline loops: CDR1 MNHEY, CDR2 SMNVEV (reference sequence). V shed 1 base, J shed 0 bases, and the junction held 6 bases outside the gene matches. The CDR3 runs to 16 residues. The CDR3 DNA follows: TGTGCCAGCAGTTTATGGGGGGGGGTAAGCTCCTACGAGCAGTACTTC. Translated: CASSLWGGVSSYEQYF.

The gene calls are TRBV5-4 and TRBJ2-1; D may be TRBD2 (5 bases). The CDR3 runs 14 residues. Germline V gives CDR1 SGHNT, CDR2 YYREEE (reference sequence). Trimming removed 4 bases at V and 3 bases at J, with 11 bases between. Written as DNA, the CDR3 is TGTGCCAGCAGCCCCCGCCGGGACTACAATGAGCAGTTCTTC. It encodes CASSPRRDYNEQFF.

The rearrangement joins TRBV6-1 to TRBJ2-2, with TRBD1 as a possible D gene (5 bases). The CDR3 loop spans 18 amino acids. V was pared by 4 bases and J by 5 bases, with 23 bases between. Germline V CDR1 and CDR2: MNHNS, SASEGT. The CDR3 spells CASSARQIGYRKTGELFF. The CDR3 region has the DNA TGTGCCAGCAGTGCCCGACAGATTGGGTACCGAAAGACCGGGGAGCTGTTTTTT.

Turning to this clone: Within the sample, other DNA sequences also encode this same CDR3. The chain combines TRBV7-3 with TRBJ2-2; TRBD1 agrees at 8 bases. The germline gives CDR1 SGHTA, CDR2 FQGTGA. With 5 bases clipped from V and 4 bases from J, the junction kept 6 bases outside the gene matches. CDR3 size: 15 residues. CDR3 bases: TGTGCCAGCAGCCTAGGACAGGGAGGCACCGGGGAGCTGTTTTTT. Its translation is CASSLGQGGTGELFF.

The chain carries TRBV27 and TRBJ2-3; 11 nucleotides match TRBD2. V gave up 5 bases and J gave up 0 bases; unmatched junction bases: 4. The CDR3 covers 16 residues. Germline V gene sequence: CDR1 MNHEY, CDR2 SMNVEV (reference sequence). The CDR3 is CASSQRLAGSTDTQYF. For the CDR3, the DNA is TGTGCCAGCAGTCAAAGACTAGCGGGAAGCACAGATACGCAGTATTTT.

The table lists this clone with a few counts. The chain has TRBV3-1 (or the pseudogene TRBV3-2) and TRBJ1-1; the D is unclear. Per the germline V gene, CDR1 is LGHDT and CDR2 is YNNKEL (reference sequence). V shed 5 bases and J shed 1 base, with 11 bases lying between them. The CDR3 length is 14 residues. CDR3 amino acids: CASSSIYRNTEAFF. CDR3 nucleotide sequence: TGTGCCAGCAGCAGCATATACAGGAACACTGAAGCTTTCTTT.

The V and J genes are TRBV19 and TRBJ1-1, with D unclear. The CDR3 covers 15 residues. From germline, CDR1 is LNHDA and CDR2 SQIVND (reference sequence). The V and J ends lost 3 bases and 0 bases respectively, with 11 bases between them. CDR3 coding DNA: TGTGCCAGTAGTATTGTTGGCAGGATGAACACTGAAGCTTTCTTT. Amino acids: CASSIVGRMNTEAFF.

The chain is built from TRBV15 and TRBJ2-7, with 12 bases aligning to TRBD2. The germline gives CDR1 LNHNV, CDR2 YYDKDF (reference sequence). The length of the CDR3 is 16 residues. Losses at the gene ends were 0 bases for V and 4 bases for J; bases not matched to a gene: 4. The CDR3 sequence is CATSREPLAGGYEQYF. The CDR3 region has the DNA TGTGCCACCAGCAGAGAACCCCTAGCGGGAGGGTACGAGCAGTACTTC.

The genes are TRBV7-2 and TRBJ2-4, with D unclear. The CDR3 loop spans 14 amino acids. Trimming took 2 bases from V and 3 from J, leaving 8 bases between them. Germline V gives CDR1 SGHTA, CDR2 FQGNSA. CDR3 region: CASSLTGHKNIQYF. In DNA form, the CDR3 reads TGTGCCAGCAGCTTAACTGGTCACAAAAACATTCAGTACTTC.